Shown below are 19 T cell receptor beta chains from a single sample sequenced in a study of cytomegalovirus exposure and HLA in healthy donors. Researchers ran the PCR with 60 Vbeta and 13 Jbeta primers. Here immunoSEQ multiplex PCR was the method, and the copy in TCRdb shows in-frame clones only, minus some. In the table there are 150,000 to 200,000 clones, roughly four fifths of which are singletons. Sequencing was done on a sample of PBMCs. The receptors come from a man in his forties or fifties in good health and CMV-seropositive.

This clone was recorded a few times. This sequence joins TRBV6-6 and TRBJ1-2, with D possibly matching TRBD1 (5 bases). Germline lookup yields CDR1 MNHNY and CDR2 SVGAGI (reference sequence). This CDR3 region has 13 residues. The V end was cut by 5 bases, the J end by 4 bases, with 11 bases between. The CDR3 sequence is CASSIGTGYGYTF. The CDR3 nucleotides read TGTGCCAGCAGTATCGGCACAGGCTATGGCTACACCTTC.

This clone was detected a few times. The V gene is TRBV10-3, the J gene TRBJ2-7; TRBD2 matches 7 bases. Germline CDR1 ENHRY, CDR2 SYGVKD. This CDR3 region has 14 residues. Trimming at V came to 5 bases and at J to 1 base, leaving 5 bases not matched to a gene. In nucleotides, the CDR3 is TGTGCCATCAGTTCCGGGACTAAATCCTACGAGCAGTACTTC. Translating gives CAISSGTKSYEQYF.

The CDR3 nucleotides are TGCGCCAGCAGCCCAAGGACGAGGGCCCAAGCGAGCACAGATACGCAGTATTTT. It encodes CASSPRTRAQASTDTQYF. V and J are TRBV5-1 and TRBJ2-3, with D tentatively TRBD2 (5 bases). The CDR3 loop spans 18 amino acids. Germline V gene data show CDR1 as SGHRS and CDR2 as YFSETQ. Between the trimmed V and J ends, which lost 4 bases and 0 bases, there was a span of 21 bases.

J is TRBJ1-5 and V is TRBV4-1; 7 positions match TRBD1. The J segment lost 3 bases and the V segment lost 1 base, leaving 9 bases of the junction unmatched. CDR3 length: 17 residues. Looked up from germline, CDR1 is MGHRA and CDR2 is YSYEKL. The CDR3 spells CASSQGRQGVANQPQHF. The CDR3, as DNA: TGCGCCAGCAGCCAAGGGCGCCAGGGGGTGGCCAATCAGCCCCAGCATTTT.

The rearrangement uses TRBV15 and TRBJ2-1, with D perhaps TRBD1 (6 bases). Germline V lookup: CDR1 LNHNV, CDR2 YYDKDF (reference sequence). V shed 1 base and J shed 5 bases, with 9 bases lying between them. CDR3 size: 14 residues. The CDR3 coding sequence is TGTGCCACCAGCAGAGCGGGGACACACAATGAGCAGTTCTTC. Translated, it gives CATSRAGTHNEQFF.

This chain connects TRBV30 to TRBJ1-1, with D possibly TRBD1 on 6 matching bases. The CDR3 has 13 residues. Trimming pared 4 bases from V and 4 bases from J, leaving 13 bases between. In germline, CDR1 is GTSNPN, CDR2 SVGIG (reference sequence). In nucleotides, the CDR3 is TGTGCCTGGACCTTGGACAGTGCCACTGAAGCTTTCTTT. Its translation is CAWTLDSATEAFF. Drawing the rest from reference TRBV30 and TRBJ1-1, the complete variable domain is SQTIHQWPATLVQPVGSPLSLECTVEGTSNPNLYWYRQAAGRGLQLLFYSVGIGQISSEVPQNLSASRPQDRQFILSSKKLLLSDSGFYLCAWTLDSATEAFFGQGTRLTVV.

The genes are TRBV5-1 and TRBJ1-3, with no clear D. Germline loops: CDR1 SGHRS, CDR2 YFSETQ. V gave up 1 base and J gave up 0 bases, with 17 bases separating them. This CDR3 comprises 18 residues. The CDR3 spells CASSLSSYSSPSGNTIYF. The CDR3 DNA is TGCGCCAGCAGCTTGAGCTCCTATTCTTCCCCCTCTGGAAACACCATATATTTT.

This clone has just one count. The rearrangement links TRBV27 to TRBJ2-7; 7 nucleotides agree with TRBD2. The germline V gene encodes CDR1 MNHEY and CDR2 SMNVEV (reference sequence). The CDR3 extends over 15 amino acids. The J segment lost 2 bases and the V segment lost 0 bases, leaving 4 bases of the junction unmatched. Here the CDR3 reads CASSLSRDYTYEQYF. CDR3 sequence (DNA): TGTGCCAGCAGTTTATCAAGGGACTACACCTACGAGCAGTACTTC.

The CDR3 region is CAWSAQTGANYGYTF. DNA for the CDR3: TGTGCCTGGAGTGCCCAGACAGGGGCCAACTATGGCTACACCTTC. The rearrangement joins TRBV30 to TRBJ1-2; 8 nucleotides match TRBD1. The V gene end was trimmed by 1 base and the J gene end by 2 bases; junction bases not matched to a gene: 6. This CDR3 region has 15 residues. Germline V gene data show CDR1 as GTSNPN and CDR2 as SVGIG (reference sequence).

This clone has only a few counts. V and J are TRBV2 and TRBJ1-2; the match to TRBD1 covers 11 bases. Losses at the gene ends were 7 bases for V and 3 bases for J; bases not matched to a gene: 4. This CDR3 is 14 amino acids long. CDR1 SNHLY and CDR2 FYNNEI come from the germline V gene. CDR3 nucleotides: TGTGCCAGCAAGGGACAGGGGGTCGACTATGGCTACACCTTC. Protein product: CASKGQGVDYGYTF.

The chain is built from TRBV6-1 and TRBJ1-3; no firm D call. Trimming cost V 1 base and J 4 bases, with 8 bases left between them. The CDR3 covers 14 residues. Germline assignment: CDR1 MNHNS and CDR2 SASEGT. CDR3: CASSEVFGGNTIYF. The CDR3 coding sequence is TGTGCCAGCAGTGAAGTATTCGGGGGAAACACCATATATTTT.

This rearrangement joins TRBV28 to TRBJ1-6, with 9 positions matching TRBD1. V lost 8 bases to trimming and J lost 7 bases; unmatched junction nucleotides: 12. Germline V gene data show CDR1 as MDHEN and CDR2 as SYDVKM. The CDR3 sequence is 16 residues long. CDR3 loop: CASEPHPGTGNSPLHF. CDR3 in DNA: TGTGCCAGCGAGCCCCACCCCGGGACAGGGAATTCACCCCTCCACTTT.

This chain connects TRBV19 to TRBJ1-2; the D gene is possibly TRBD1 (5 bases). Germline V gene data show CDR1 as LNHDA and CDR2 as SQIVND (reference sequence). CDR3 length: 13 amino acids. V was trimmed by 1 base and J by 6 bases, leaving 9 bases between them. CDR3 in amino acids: CASSIVRAHGYTF. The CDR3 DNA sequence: TGTGCCAGTAGTATAGTCAGGGCTCATGGCTACACCTTC. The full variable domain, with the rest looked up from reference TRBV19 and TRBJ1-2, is DGGITQSPKYLFRKEGQNVTLSCEQNLNHDAMYWYRQDPGQGLRLIYYSQIVNDFQKGDIAEGYSVSREKKESFPLTVTSAQKNPTAFYLCASSIVRAHGYTFGSGTRLTVV.

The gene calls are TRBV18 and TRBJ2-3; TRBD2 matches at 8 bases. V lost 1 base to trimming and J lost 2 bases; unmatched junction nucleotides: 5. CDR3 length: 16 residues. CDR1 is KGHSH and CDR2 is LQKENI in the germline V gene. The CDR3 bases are TGTGCCAGCTCACCACAGCGGGAGTTCATCACAGATACGCAGTATTTT. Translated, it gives CASSPQREFITDTQYF.

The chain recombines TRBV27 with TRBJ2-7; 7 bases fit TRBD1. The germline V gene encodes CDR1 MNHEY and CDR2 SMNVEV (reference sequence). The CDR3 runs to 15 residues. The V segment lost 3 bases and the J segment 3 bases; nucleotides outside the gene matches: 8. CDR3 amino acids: CASSFRSGQRYEQYF. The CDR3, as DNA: TGTGCCAGCAGTTTCCGATCGGGACAGCGCTACGAGCAGTACTTC.

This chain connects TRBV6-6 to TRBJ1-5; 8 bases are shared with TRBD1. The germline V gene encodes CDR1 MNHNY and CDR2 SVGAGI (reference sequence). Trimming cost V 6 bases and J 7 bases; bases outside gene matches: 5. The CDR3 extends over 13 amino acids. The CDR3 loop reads CASRVQGGQPQHF. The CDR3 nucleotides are TGTGCCAGCAGGGTACAGGGGGGACAGCCCCAGCATTTT.

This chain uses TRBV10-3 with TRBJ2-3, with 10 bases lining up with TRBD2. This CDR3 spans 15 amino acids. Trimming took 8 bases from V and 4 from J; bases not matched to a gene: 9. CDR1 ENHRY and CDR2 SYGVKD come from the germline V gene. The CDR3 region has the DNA TGTGCCATCGGGGCTAGCGGGAGCTGGCCAGATACGCAGTATTTT. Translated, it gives CAIGASGSWPDTQYF.

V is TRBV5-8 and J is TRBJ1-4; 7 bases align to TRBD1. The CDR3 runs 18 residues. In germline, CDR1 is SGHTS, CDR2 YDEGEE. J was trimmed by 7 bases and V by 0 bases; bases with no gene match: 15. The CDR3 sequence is CASSLGPGQPEGVEKLFF. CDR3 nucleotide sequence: TGTGCCAGCAGCTTGGGGCCGGGACAGCCCGAGGGTGTTGAAAAACTGTTTTTT.

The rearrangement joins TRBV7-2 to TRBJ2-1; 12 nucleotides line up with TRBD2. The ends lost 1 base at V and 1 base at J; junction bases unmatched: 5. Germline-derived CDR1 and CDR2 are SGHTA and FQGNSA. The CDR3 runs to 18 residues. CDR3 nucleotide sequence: TGTGCCAGCAGCTTAGTGGGACTAGCGGGCGGGTCCTACAATGAGCAGTTCTTC. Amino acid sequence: CASSLVGLAGGSYNEQFF.